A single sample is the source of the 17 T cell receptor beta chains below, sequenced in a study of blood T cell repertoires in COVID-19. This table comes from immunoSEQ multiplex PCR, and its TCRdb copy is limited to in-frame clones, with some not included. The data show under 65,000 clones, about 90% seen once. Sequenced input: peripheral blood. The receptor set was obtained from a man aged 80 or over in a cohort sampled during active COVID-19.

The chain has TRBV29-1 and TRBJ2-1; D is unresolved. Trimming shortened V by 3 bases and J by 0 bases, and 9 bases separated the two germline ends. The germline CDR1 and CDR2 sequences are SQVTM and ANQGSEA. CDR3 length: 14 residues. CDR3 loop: CSVEQASSYNEQFF. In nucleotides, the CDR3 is TGCAGCGTTGAGCAGGCGAGCTCCTACAATGAGCAGTTCTTC.

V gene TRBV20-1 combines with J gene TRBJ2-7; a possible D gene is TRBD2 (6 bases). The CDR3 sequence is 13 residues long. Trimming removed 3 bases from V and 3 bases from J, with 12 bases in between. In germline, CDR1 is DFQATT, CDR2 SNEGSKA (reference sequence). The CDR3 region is CSASGTRGYEQYF. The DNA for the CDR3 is TGCAGTGCTAGTGGGACGCGGGGCTACGAGCAGTACTTC.

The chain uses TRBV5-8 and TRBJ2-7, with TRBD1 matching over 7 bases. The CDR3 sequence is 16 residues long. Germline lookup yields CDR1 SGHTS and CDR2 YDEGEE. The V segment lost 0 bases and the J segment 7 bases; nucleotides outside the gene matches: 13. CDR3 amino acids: CASSLALGQELFEQYF. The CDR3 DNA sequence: TGTGCCAGCAGCTTGGCCCTTGGACAGGAACTTTTTGAGCAGTACTTC. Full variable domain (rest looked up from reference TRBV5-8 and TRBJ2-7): EAGVTQSPTHLIKTRGQQATLRCSPISGHTSVYWYQQALGLGLQFLLWYDEGEERNRGNFPPRFSGRQFPNYSSELNVNALELEDSALYLCASSLALGQELFEQYFGPGTRLTVT.

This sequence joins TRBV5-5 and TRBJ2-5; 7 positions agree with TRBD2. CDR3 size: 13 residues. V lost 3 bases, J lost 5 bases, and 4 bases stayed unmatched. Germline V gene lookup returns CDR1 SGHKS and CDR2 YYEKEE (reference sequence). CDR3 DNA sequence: TGTGCCAGCAGCTGGACTAGTCGGGAGACCCAGTACTTC. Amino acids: CASSWTSRETQYF.

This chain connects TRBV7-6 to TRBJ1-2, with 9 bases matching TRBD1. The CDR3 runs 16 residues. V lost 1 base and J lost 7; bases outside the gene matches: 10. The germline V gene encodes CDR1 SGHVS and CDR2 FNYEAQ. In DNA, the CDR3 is TGTGCCAGCAGCTTAGGGAACCCGGGACAGGGAGGTGGCTACACCTTC. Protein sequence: CASSLGNPGQGGGYTF.

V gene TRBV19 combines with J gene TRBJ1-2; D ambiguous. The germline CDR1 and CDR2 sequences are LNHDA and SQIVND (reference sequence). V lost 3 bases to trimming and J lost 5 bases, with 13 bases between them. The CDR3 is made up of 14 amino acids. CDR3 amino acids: CASSIMGRGYGYTF. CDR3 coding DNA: TGTGCCAGTAGTATTATGGGCCGCGGGTATGGCTACACCTTC. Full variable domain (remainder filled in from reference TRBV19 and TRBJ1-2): DGGITQSPKYLFRKEGQNVTLSCEQNLNHDAMYWYRQDPGQGLRLIYYSQIVNDFQKGDIAEGYSVSREKKESFPLTVTSAQKNPTAFYLCASSIMGRGYGYTFGSGTRLTVV.

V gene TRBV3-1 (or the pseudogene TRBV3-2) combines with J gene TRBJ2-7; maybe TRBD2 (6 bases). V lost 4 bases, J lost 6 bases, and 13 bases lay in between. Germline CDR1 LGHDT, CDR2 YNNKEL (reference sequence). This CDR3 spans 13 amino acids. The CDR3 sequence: CASSRGRGGEQYF. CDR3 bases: TGTGCCAGCAGCCGGGGACGGGGAGGCGAGCAGTACTTC.

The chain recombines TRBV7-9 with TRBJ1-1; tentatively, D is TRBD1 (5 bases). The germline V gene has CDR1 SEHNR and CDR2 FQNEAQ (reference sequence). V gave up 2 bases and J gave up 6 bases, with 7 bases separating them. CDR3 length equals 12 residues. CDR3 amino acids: CASSLQGSEAFF. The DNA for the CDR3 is TGTGCCAGCAGCTTACAGGGATCTGAAGCTTTCTTT.

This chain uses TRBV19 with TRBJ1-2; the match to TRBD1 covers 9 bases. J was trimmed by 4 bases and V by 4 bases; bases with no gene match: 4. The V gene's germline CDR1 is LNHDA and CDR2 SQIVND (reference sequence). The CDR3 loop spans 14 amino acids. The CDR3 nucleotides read TGTGCCAGTAGTACCGGGACAGGGATCTATGGCTACACCTTC. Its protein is CASSTGTGIYGYTF.

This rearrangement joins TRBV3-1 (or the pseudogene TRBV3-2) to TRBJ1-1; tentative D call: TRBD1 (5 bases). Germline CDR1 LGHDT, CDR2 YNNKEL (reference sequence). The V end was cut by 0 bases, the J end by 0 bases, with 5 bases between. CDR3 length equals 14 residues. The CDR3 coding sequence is TGTGCCAGCAGCCAAGACAGGGTGAACACTGAAGCTTTCTTT. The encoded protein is CASSQDRVNTEAFF.

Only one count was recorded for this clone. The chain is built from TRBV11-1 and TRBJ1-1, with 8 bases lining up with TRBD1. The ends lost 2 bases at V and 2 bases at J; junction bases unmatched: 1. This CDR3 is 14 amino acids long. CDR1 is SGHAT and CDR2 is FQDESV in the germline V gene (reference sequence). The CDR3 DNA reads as TGTGCCAGCAGCTTAACAGGGGGTAACACTGAAGCTTTCTTT. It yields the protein CASSLTGGNTEAFF. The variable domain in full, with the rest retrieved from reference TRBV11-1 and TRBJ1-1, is EAEVAQSPRYKITEKSQAVAFWCDPISGHATLYWYRQILGQGPELLVQFQDESVVDDSQLPKDRFSAERLKGVDSTLKIQPAELGDSAMYLCASSLTGGNTEAFFGQGTRLTVV.

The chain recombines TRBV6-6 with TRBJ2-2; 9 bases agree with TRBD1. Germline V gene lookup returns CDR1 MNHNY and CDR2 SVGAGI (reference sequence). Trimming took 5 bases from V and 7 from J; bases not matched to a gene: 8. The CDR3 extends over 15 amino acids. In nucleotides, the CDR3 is TGTGCCAGCAGTCGGACAGGGGAGGGTAGCGGGGAGCTGTTTTTT. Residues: CASSRTGEGSGELFF.

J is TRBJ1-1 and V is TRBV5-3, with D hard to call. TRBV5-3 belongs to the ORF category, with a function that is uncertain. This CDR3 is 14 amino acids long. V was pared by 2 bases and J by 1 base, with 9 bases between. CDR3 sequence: CARSFYRENTEAFF. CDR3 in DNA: TGTGCCAGAAGCTTTTACCGAGAGAACACTGAAGCTTTCTTT.

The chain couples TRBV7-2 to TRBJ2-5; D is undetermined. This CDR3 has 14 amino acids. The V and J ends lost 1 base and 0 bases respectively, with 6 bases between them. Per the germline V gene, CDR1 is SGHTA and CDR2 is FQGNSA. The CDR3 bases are TGTGCCAGCAGCTTAGTTGGCAACCAAGAGACCCAGTACTTC. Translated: CASSLVGNQETQYF.

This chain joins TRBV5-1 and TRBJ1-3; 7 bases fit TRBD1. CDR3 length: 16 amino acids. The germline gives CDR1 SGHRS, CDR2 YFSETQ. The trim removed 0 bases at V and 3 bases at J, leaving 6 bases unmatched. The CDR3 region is CASSLDGTENGNTIYF. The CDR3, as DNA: TGCGCCAGCAGCTTGGACGGGACAGAAAATGGAAACACCATATATTTT.

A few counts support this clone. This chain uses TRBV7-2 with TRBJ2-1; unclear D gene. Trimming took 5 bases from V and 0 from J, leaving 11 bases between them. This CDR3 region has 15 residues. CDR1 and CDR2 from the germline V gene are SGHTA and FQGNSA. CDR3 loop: CASSPSPSSYNEQFF. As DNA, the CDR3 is TGTGCCAGCAGCCCCTCTCCCAGCTCCTACAATGAGCAGTTCTTC.

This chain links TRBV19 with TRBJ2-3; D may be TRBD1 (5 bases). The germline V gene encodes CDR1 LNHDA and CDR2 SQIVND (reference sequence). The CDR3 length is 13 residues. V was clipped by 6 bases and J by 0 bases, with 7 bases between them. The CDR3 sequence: CASRDTSTDTQYF. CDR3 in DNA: TGTGCCAGTAGGGACACTAGCACAGATACGCAGTATTTT.